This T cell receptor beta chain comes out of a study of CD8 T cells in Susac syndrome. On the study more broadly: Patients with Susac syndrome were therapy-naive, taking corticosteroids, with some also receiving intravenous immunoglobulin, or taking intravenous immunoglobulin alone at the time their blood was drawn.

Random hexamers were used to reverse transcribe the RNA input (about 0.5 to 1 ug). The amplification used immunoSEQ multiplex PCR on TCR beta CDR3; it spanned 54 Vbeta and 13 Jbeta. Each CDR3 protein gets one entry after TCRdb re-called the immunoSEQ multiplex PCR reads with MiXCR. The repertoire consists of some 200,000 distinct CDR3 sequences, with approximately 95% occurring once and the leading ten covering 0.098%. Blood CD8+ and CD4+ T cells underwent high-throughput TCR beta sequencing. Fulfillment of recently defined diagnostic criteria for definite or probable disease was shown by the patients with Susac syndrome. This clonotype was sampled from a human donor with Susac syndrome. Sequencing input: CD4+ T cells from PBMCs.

CDR3 loop: CASRGDRAGGREQFF. CDR3 sequence (DNA): TGTGCCAGTAGGGGTGACAGGGCCGGCGGGAGAGAGCAGTTCTTC. The V and J genes are TRBV19 and TRBJ2-1; D is tentatively TRBD1 or TRBD2 (7 bases each). Between the trimmed V and J ends, which lost 6 bases and 10 bases, there was a span of 22 bases. Germline lookup yields CDR1 LNHDA and CDR2 SQIVND (reference sequence). The CDR3 loop spans 15 amino acids.